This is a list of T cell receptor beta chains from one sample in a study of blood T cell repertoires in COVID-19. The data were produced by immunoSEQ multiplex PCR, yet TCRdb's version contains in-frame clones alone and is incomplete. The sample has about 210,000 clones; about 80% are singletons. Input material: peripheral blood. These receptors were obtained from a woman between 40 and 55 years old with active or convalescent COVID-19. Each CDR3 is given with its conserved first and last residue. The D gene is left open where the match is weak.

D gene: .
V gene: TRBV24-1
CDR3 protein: CATSLQGNTGELFF

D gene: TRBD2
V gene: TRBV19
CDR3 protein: CASTGLAGDEQFF

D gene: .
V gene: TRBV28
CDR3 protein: CASRGSDYNEQFF

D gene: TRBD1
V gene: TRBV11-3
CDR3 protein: CASSAGTGLTEAFF

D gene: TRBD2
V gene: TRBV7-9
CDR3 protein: CASSLRGGSITDTQYF

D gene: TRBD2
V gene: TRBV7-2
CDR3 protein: CASSFYLAGGTGELFF

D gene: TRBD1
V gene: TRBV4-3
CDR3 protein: CASSRTGTGNSPLHF

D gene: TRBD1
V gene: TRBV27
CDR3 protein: CASRRTGMNTGELFF

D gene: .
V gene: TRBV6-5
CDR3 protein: CASSYSRAGVQPQHF

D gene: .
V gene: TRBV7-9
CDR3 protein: CASSLVGRVTGELFF

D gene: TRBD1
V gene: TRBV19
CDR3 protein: CASSIRGQGYYGYTF

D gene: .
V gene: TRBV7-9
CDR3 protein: CASKLKGDSGAGETQYF

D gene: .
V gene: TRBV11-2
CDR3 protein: CASSLATGSEAFF

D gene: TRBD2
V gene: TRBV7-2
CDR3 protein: CASSPGTSGPSYEQYF

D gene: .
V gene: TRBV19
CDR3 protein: CASSISGPISGANVLTF

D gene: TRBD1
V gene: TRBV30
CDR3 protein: CAWSRDRGRYGGYTF

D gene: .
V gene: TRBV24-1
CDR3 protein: CATSHSTGELFF

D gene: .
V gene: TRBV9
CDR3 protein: CASSVETGFNYGYTF

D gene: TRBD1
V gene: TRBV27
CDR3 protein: CASTRQGRVNEQFF

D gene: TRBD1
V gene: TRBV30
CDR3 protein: CAWSGTGDEQYF

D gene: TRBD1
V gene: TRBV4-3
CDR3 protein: CASSRNKPGQGFSGANVLTF

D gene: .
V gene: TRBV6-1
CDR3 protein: CASSEYGQGYGYTF

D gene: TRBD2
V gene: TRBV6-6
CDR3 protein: CASSQPPSGGPYEQYF

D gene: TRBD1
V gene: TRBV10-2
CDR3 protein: CASSDRGQGARYEQFF

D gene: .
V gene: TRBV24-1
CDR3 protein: CATSDLQRGRGTGELFF